This entry is about one TCR beta chain. What it binds is not known. This sample was taken from a study of Tregs in tolerant kidney transplant recipients. CD4+CD25+CD127- Tregs, CD4+CD25- non-Tregs, CD4 and CD8 cells were sorted. The assay was immunoSEQ multiplex PCR, and TCRdb's table has in-frame clones only and misses some. The sample holds about 240,000 clones; about 80% are singletons and the top ten take less than 0.75%. CDR1 and CDR2 (germline): KGHSH, LQKENI. This CDR3 region has 15 residues. Trimming took 2 bases from V and 2 from J, leaving 11 bases between them. Overall study findings and caveats: This study did not directly address biological reproducibility. The small number of patients limits these findings pending further validation. Expanding Tregs on activated donor B cells appeared to best identify donor-specific TCRbeta clones.

The sample was CD4+ T cells from blood. This TCR came from a human donor in good health. The chain links TRBV18 to TRBJ2-3, with D uncertain. CDR3 in DNA: TGTGCCAGCTCACCAGGGAAGGGAATCACAGATACGCAGTATTTT. This gives the protein CASSPGKGITDTQYF.